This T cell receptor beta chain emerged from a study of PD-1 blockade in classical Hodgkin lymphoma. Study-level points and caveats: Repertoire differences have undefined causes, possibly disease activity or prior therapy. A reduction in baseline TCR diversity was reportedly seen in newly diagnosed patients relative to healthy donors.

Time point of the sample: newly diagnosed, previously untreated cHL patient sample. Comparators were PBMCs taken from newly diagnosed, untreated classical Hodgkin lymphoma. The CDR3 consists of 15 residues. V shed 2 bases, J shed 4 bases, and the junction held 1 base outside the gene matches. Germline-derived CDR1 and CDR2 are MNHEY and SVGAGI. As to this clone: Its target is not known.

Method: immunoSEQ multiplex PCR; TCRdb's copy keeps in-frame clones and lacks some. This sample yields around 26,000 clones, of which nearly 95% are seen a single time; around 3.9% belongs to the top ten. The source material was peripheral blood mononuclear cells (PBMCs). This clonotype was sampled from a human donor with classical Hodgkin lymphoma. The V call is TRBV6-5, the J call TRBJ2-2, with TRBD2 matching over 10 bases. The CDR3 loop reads CASSYKRGGTGELFF. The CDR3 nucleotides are TGTGCCAGCAGTTACAAGCGGGGGGGCACCGGGGAGCTGTTTTTT.